One and the same sample provided the 15 T cell receptor beta chains below, sequenced in a study of blood T cell repertoires in COVID-19. Profiling relied on immunoSEQ multiplex PCR, and the TCRdb table lists in-frame clones only, not all of them. The sample has under 450,000 clones; about 88% are singletons. The sample consisted of peripheral blood. Source of these receptors: a woman between 40 and 55 years old with COVID-19, enrolled during active disease.

The chain is built from TRBV4-1 and TRBJ1-6; the match to TRBD1 covers 10 bases. CDR3 length: 16 residues. V lost 4 bases, J lost 5 bases, and 5 bases stayed unmatched. Germline CDR1 MGHRA, CDR2 YSYEKL. In DNA, the CDR3 is TGCGCCAGCAGCCGTGGCGGGACAGGGGATAATTCACCCCTCCACTTT. Translated, it gives CASSRGGTGDNSPLHF.

This chain joins TRBV6-6 and TRBJ1-4; D is possibly TRBD1 (6 bases). The CDR3 totals 14 residues. Germline CDR1 is MNHNY and CDR2 is SVGAGI (reference sequence). The V gene lost 6 bases and the J gene lost 8 bases, with 16 bases spanning the gap. CDR3: CASSQTRDTEKLFF. CDR3 nucleotides: TGTGCCAGCAGCCAAACACGGGACACAGAAAAACTGTTTTTT.

A few counts support this clone. The chain joins TRBV27 to TRBJ1-1; 7 positions match TRBD1. V lost 4 bases to trimming and J lost 7 bases; unmatched junction nucleotides: 3. The CDR3 is 12 amino acids. In germline, CDR1 is MNHEY, CDR2 SMNVEV (reference sequence). The chain's CDR3 is CASSSRQGEAFF. The CDR3 DNA follows: TGTGCCAGCAGTTCCCGACAGGGTGAAGCTTTCTTT.

The rearrangement links TRBV28 to TRBJ1-2; TRBD1 aligns across 10 bases. The germline V gene has CDR1 MDHEN and CDR2 SYDVKM. CDR3 size: 16 residues. V gave up 3 bases and J gave up 7 bases; unmatched junction bases: 11. CDR3: CASSFTRLGQGVGYTF. The CDR3 DNA reads as TGTGCCAGCAGTTTCACACGACTCGGACAGGGGGTTGGCTACACCTTC.

The chain couples TRBV6-5 to TRBJ1-4; 7 bases line up with TRBD1. V dropped 4 bases and J dropped 7; count of bases not matched to a gene: 6. The CDR3 contains 14 residues. The germline CDR1 and CDR2 sequences are MNHEY and SVGAGI. The CDR3 nucleotides read TGTGCCAGCAGTTTGGACAGGTTAGGTGAAAAACTGTTTTTT. Amino acid sequence: CASSLDRLGEKLFF.

The gene calls are TRBV9 and TRBJ2-7; tentative D call: TRBD2 (5 bases). The V end lost 0 bases, the J end lost 2 bases, and 12 bases lay between the germline ends. The CDR3 length is 15 residues. Germline V gives CDR1 SGDLS, CDR2 YYNGEE. The CDR3 here is CASSVEPSSPYEQYF. CDR3 DNA sequence: TGTGCCAGCAGCGTAGAGCCTAGCAGCCCCTACGAGCAGTACTTC.

The CDR3 sequence is CASSLTREETQYF. The DNA for the CDR3 is TGTGCCAGCAGCTTAACTCGGGAAGAGACCCAGTACTTC. This chain joins TRBV7-3 and TRBJ2-5, with D unresolved. Germline CDR1 and CDR2: SGHTA and FQGTGA. The V end was cut by 0 bases, the J end by 3 bases, with 5 bases between. The CDR3 is 13 amino acids.

The V call is TRBV28, the J call TRBJ2-1; tentative D call: TRBD2 (6 bases). The CDR3 sequence is 14 residues long. V gave up 4 bases and J gave up 6 bases, with 13 bases separating them. CDR1 MDHEN and CDR2 SYDVKM come from the germline V gene. CDR3 sequence (DNA): TGTGCCAGCAGTTCCAGCGGGCCTTTCAATGAGCAGTTCTTC. Translating gives CASSSSGPFNEQFF.

The gene calls are TRBV19 and TRBJ1-1; D is undetermined. The CDR3 covers 12 residues. The germline V gene has CDR1 LNHDA and CDR2 SQIVND (reference sequence). Trimming removed 6 bases at V and 5 bases at J, with 10 bases between. The CDR3 nucleotides read TGTGCCAGTAGGGGGTGGGAGACTGAAGCTTTCTTT. Translating it yields CASRGWETEAFF.

This clone came up once. The chain has TRBV5-1 and TRBJ1-4; 9 bases are shared with TRBD1. The CDR3 is made up of 15 amino acids. Unmatched junction bases numbered 9, after V lost 4 bases and J lost 8 bases. From germline, CDR1 is SGHRS and CDR2 YFSETQ. The CDR3 nucleotides read TGCGCCAGCAGCATTGGGACAGGGCGGGGAGAAAAACTGTTTTTT. Protein sequence: CASSIGTGRGEKLFF.

The chain joins TRBV15 to TRBJ1-1; no reliable D call. The CDR3 runs to 13 residues. The V end was cut by 8 bases, the J end by 4 bases, with 14 bases between. From germline, CDR1 is LNHNV and CDR2 YYDKDF (reference sequence). CDR3 nucleotide sequence: TGTGCCACCGGGCTGGCGAGAAGCACTGAAGCTTTCTTT. It encodes CATGLARSTEAFF. The full variable domain, its missing parts supplied by reference TRBV15 and TRBJ1-1, is DAMVIQNPRYQVTQFGKPVTLSCSQTLNHNVMYWYQQKSSQAPKLLFHYYDKDFNNEADTPDNFQSRRPNTSFCFLDIRSPGLGDTAMYLCATGLARSTEAFFGQGTRLTVV.

V usage is TRBV5-3 and J usage is TRBJ1-2, with D possibly matching TRBD1 (6 bases). TRBV5-3 is labeled an ORF, and its function is uncertain. This CDR3 has 17 amino acids. Trimming took off 1 base at V and 0 bases at J, with 16 bases between the two ends. The CDR3 DNA is TGTGCCAGAAGCTTGACAGGGTTCCGATTTTCTAACTATGGCTACACCTTC. It is translated as CARSLTGFRFSNYGYTF.

J is TRBJ2-1 and V is TRBV5-3, with no clear D. TRBV5-3 is recorded as an ORF, its role being uncertain. The CDR3 extends over 11 amino acids. As DNA, the CDR3 is TGTTCCACTACCGATTACAATGAGCAGTTCTTC. This translates into CSTTDYNEQFF.

The V call is TRBV5-4, the J call TRBJ1-3; D might be TRBD1 (5 bases). The CDR3 runs to 17 residues. The V gene's germline CDR1 is SGHNT and CDR2 YYREEE (reference sequence). V gave up 0 bases and J gave up 1 base, with 14 bases separating them. The CDR3 bases are TGTGCCAGCAGCTTGGGAAATCACAGGTTTTCTGGAAACACCATATATTTT. Translated: CASSLGNHRFSGNTIYF.

The chain combines TRBV25-1 with TRBJ1-2; D unclear. This CDR3 contains 14 residues. V dropped 3 bases and J dropped 1 base, with 9 bases sitting between them. Per germline, CDR1 MGHDK and CDR2 SYGVNS. CDR3 amino acids: CASSDWRNNYGYTF. As DNA, the CDR3 is TGTGCCAGCAGTGACTGGCGGAATAACTATGGCTACACCTTC.